The 11 T cell receptor beta chains below were found in one sample sequenced in a study of blood T cell repertoires in COVID-19. Repertoires were generated with immunoSEQ multiplex PCR, while TCRdb's copy carries only in-frame clones and drops some. The sample has under 350,000 clones, 65% to 90% seen once. The specimen was PBMCs or T cells enriched from blood (not recorded which). The source of these receptors is a woman in her thirties or forties with acute COVID-19.

The chain combines TRBV19 with TRBJ1-5; perhaps TRBD1 as D (5 bases). Germline CDR1 LNHDA, CDR2 SQIVND (reference sequence). The V end was cut by 8 bases, the J end by 0 bases, with 14 bases between. The CDR3 consists of 15 residues. CDR3: CASGAGGFSNQPQHF. CDR3 bases: TGTGCCAGTGGTGCGGGGGGGTTTAGCAATCAGCCCCAGCATTTT.

This chain's CDR3 is CASSQDIGGRSGNQPQHF. The CDR3 DNA reads TGTGCCAGCAGCCAAGATATCGGGGGGAGGTCGGGTAATCAGCCCCAGCATTTT. This chain links TRBV3-1 (or the pseudogene TRBV3-2) with TRBJ1-5; weak D call: TRBD1 (5 bases). V was clipped by 0 bases and J by 4 bases, with 19 bases between them. Germline V gene data show CDR1 as LGHDT and CDR2 as YNNKEL (reference sequence). This CDR3 comprises 18 residues.

The chain links TRBV18 to TRBJ1-6, with D possibly being TRBD1 (6 bases). Germline lookup yields CDR1 KGHSH and CDR2 LQKENI. Trimming took off 2 bases at V and 7 bases at J, with 12 bases between the two ends. The CDR3 sequence is 15 residues long. The CDR3 loop reads CASSPGVRGNSPLHF. The CDR3 DNA follows: TGTGCCAGCTCACCAGGTGTCAGGGGAAATTCACCCCTCCACTTT.

The rearrangement uses TRBV7-9 and TRBJ2-5; 9 nucleotides line up with TRBD2. The CDR3 consists of 16 residues. V shed 2 bases and J 5 bases; nucleotides not matched to a gene: 9. Germline-derived CDR1 and CDR2 are SEHNR and FQNEAQ (reference sequence). DNA of the CDR3: TGTGCCAGCAGCTTATCGTGGCGGGAGGGCCGGGAGACCCAGTACTTC. Its protein product is CASSLSWREGRETQYF.

The genes are TRBV10-3 and TRBJ1-2, with unresolved D. Germline CDR1 ENHRY, CDR2 SYGVKD. The CDR3 loop spans 14 amino acids. The germline V and J ends were trimmed by 3 bases and 6 bases, with 14 bases remaining between them. The CDR3 DNA sequence: TGTGCCATCAGTGATACCCCCGGGTGGGATGGCTACACCTTC. The encoded protein is CAISDTPGWDGYTF.

The J gene is TRBJ1-6, the V gene TRBV6-6, with TRBD1 matching over 7 bases. This CDR3 spans 17 amino acids. Germline V gene data show CDR1 as MNHNY and CDR2 as SVGAGI (reference sequence). The V and J ends lost 5 bases and 3 bases, in that order; junction bases with no gene match: 10. CDR3 sequence reads: CASSPQRQGYYNSPLHF. The CDR3 coding sequence is TGTGCCAGCAGTCCCCAAAGACAGGGATACTATAATTCACCCCTCCACTTT.

J is TRBJ2-5 and V is TRBV4-1, with D hard to call. V was pared by 1 base and J by 5 bases, with 20 bases between. The germline gives CDR1 MGHRA, CDR2 YSYEKL. The CDR3 extends over 17 amino acids. In nucleotides, the CDR3 is TGCGCCAGCAGCCAAGGGTCCGTTGTAGGAGCCGGTGAGACCCAGTACTTC. It specifies CASSQGSVVGAGETQYF.

This sequence joins TRBV27 and TRBJ2-3; 9 bases match TRBD2. The CDR3 loop spans 16 amino acids. Germline V CDR1 and CDR2: MNHEY, SMNVEV (reference sequence). The J segment lost 5 bases and the V segment lost 3 bases, leaving 9 bases of the junction unmatched. CDR3 amino acids: CASSFWAGGPGDTQYF. The CDR3 nucleotides read TGTGCCAGCAGTTTCTGGGCGGGAGGGCCCGGAGATACGCAGTATTTT.

This chain uses TRBV6-2 or TRBV6-3 with TRBJ1-2; D is undetermined. This CDR3 is 14 amino acids long. Germline lookup yields CDR1 MNHEY and CDR2 SVGEGT. The V end was cut by 0 bases, the J end by 4 bases, with 9 bases between. CDR3 coding DNA: TGTGCCAGCAGTTACTCAGTGGGCGCCTATGGCTACACCTTC. Protein product: CASSYSVGAYGYTF.

The chain has TRBV12-3 or TRBV12-4 and TRBJ1-2; no clear D. V dropped 3 bases and J dropped 4 bases, with 9 bases sitting between them. The CDR3 extends over 13 amino acids. CDR3 DNA: TGTGCCAGCAGTTTGGAGACGATCTATGGCTACACCTTC. Translating gives CASSLETIYGYTF.

This chain uses TRBV12-3 or TRBV12-4 with TRBJ2-7; 7 bases line up with TRBD1. The V and J ends lost 5 bases and 13 bases, in that order; junction bases with no gene match: 14. This CDR3 region has 13 residues. CDR3 in amino acids: CASSTTGFGVVYF. The CDR3, as DNA: TGTGCCAGCAGTACGACAGGGTTTGGGGTCGTATACTTC.